This TCR beta chain is from a study of CD8 T cells in Susac syndrome. Study-wide points: The number of individuals included in the study's TCR sequencing and HLA analysis was acknowledged as relatively small.

For this clonotype: What it recognizes is unknown.

0.5 to 1 ug RNA was reverse transcribed with random hexamers. The TCR beta CDR3 was amplified by immunoSEQ multiplex PCR across 54 Vbeta, 13 Jbeta. Using its own MiXCR run on the immunoSEQ multiplex PCR reads, TCRdb lists one record per CDR3 protein. This sample yields tens of thousands of distinct CDR3 sequences, of which roughly 90% are seen a single time; less than 0.55% belongs to the top ten. Trimming at V came to 9 bases and at J to 0 bases, leaving 4 bases not matched to a gene. Germline lookup yields CDR1 KGHDR and CDR2 SFDVKD. The CDR3 covers 14 residues. The TCR originated in a human donor with multiple sclerosis. Material for sequencing was CD8+ T cells from PBMCs. The chain uses TRBV24-1 and TRBJ1-5; TRBD1 matches at 7 bases. The CDR3 coding sequence is TGTGCCACCGGGACAGCTTATAGCAATCAGCCCCAGCATTTT. It encodes CATGTAYSNQPQHF.